The rows below give T cell receptor beta chains drawn from one sample of a study of T cells in Graves' hyperthyroidism and ophthalmopathy. TCRdb fed the multiplex PCR reads into MiXCR, producing one record per CDR3 protein. This table holds a few hundred thousand distinct CDR3 sequences, approximately 15% found once. Sequencing was performed on blood. The receptors were gathered from a young woman with Graves' hyperthyroidism. Both conserved end residues are part of each CDR3. D genes are given only for firm matches. Clone size is given for some rows only: seen once, a few or many times, or a class if the clone is expanded.

V,size,D,J,CDR3,DNA
TRBV7-9,many,TRBD2,TRBJ2-1,CASSLVTSGRFNEQFF,TGTGCCAGCAGCTTAGTGACTAGCGGGAGGTTCAATGAGCAGTTCTTC
TRBV7-3,many,.,TRBJ2-2,CASSLQGSAGELFF,TGTGCCAGCAGCTTGCAGGGTTCGGCCGGGGAGCTGTTTTTT
TRBV5-1,few,.,TRBJ1-1,CASSLFGENTEAFF,TGCGCCAGCAGCTTGTTTGGGGAGAACACTGAAGCTTTCTTT
TRBV20-1,many,TRBD2,TRBJ2-1,CSAITASGSLSYNEQFF,TGCAGTGCTATCACCGCTAGCGGGAGTCTCTCCTACAATGAGCAGTTCTTC
TRBV24-1,few,TRBD1,TRBJ2-2,CATSDSGQGLTGELFF,TGTGCCACCAGTGATTCGGGACAGGGTCTTACCGGGGAGCTGTTTTTT
TRBV10-3,many,TRBD1,TRBJ1-1,CAISPGQENTEAFF,TGTGCCATCAGTCCGGGACAGGAGAACACTGAAGCTTTCTTT
TRBV20-1,many,.,TRBJ1-4,CSARPTANEKLFF,TGCAGTGCTAGACCTACAGCTAATGAAAAACTGTTTTTT
TRBV6-1,few,.,TRBJ1-5,CASSAGSVRQPQHF,TGTGCCAGCAGTGCAGGATCGGTTAGACAGCCCCAGCATTTT
TRBV12-3/TRBV12-4,.,.,TRBJ1-1,CASSSTDGLNTEAFF,TGTGCCAGCAGTTCGACGGACGGCCTGAACACTGAAGCTTTCTTT
TRBV6-6,.,TRBD2,TRBJ2-7,CASSYSGGSSRYEQYF,TGTGCCAGCAGTTACAGTGGCGGGAGTAGTAGATACGAGCAGTACTTC
TRBV11-1,few,.,TRBJ1-2,CASSPLSGRNYGYTF,TGTGCCAGCAGCCCTCTTTCGGGACGCAACTATGGCTACACCTTC
TRBV7-3,many,TRBD1,TRBJ1-4,CASRSGTGEKLFF,TGTGCCAGCAGGTCCGGGACAGGGGAAAAACTGTTTTTT
TRBV28,.,.,TRBJ1-2,CASRPGTAWGYTF,TGTGCCAGCCGTCCGGGAACAGCCTGGGGCTACACCTTC
TRBV27,many,.,TRBJ2-7,CASSDTGPWGEQYF,TGTGCCAGCAGCGACACAGGGCCCTGGGGCGAGCAGTACTTC
TRBV28,few,.,TRBJ1-3,CASSLLGIGNTIYF,TGTGCCAGCAGTTTATTGGGGATTGGAAACACCATATATTTT
TRBV20-1,few,.,TRBJ1-5,CSARGRLGRMAGNQPQHF,TGCAGTGCTAGAGGCCGACTAGGGCGGATGGCTGGCAATCAGCCCCAGCATTTT
TRBV20-1,.,TRBD2,TRBJ2-1,CSATGLAGGRGDEQFF,TGCAGTGCTACTGGACTAGCGGGAGGACGCGGCGATGAGCAGTTCTTC
TRBV7-6,many,.,TRBJ2-7,CASSLGGSSSYEQYF,TGTGCCAGCAGCTTAGGAGGCAGCTCCTCCTACGAGCAGTACTTC
TRBV7-7,few,TRBD2,TRBJ2-1,CASSLGRDFPYNEQFF,TGTGCTAGCAGCTTAGGGAGGGACTTTCCCTACAATGAGCAGTTCTTC
TRBV20-1,many,TRBD2,TRBJ2-3,CSASSGGSGKDTQYF,TGCAGTGCTAGCTCTGGCGGGAGTGGTAAAGATACGCAGTATTTT
TRBV27,many,.,TRBJ2-3,CASRVESGVGSDTQYF,TGTGCCAGCCGGGTCGAGTCGGGAGTGGGGTCAGATACGCAGTATTTT
TRBV27,many,TRBD2,TRBJ2-1,CASSFKGGSGRISSYNEQFF,TGTGCCAGCAGTTTTAAGGGCGGGAGTGGCCGAATTAGCTCCTACAATGAGCAGTTCTTC
TRBV20-1,once,TRBD2,TRBJ2-7,CSARTGTSGTSYEQYF,TGCAGTGCTAGAACCGGGACTAGCGGGACGTCCTACGAGCAGTACTTC
TRBV5-6,few,.,TRBJ2-3,CASSFRDPVPTDTQYF,TGTGCCAGCAGCTTCCGGGACCCCGTGCCCACAGATACGCAGTATTTT
TRBV12-3/TRBV12-4,many,TRBD1,TRBJ2-7,CASSPRDRDYEQYF,TGTGCCAGCAGTCCCAGGGACAGGGACTACGAGCAGTACTTC
TRBV12-3/TRBV12-4,many,TRBD1,TRBJ2-1,CASSRKGQGSYNEQFF,TGTGCCAGCAGTCGGAAGGGACAGGGCTCCTACAATGAGCAGTTCTTC
TRBV27,.,.,TRBJ2-2,CASSLSSGVIPGELFF,TGTGCCAGCAGTTTATCATCAGGGGTCATACCCGGGGAGCTGTTTTTT
TRBV9,few,TRBD1,TRBJ2-1,CASSRDREPDGDEQFF,TGTGCCAGCAGCCGGGACAGGGAACCGGATGGCGATGAGCAGTTCTTC
TRBV5-5,few,.,TRBJ2-7,CASSLAYTLSEQYF,TGTGCCAGCAGCTTGGCCTACACCCTGTCCGAGCAGTACTTC
TRBV4-2,.,.,TRBJ2-7,CASSQGDTIRSYEQYF,TGTGCCAGCAGCCAAGGGGACACAATACGCTCCTACGAGCAGTACTTC
TRBV5-1,few,.,TRBJ1-4,CASSPRSDSNEKLFF,TGCGCCAGCAGCCCTCGTTCGGACAGTAATGAAAAACTGTTTTTT
TRBV12-3/TRBV12-4,few,TRBD2,TRBJ2-1,CASSDLVGSGMDEQFF,TGTGCCAGCAGTGACCTCGTAGGTAGCGGGATGGATGAGCAGTTCTTC
TRBV12-3/TRBV12-4,many,.,TRBJ1-1,CASRSDSEAFF,TGTGCCAGCAGATCGGACAGTGAAGCTTTCTTT
TRBV12-3/TRBV12-4,few,.,TRBJ2-2,CASKGWNTGELFF,TGTGCCAGTAAGGGGTGGAACACCGGGGAGCTGTTTTTT
TRBV19,few,TRBD1,TRBJ2-6,CASYHPREDRGRGANVLTF,TGTGCCAGTTACCACCCGCGAGAGGACAGGGGGCGAGGGGCCAACGTCCTGACTTTC
TRBV24-1,.,.,TRBJ1-2,CATSDFSGYTF,TGTGCCACCAGTGATTTCTCTGGCTACACCTTC
TRBV5-1,.,TRBD2,TRBJ2-5,CASSPTFPGGETQYF,TGCGCCAGCAGCCCGACGTTCCCGGGAGGAGAGACCCAGTACTTC
TRBV4-1,.,.,TRBJ1-5,CASSQVGLVQPQHF,TGCGCCAGCAGCCAAGTAGGGTTGGTACAGCCCCAGCATTTT
TRBV27,many,.,TRBJ2-5,CASSLLNQETQYF,TGTGCCAGCAGTTTACTGAATCAAGAGACCCAGTACTTC
TRBV7-9,many,TRBD1,TRBJ2-1,CASSFISAGTGRSYNEQFF,TGTGCCAGCAGCTTTATATCGGCCGGGACAGGGAGGTCCTACAATGAGCAGTTCTTC
TRBV2,many,.,TRBJ1-1,CASSAPDIMNTEAFF,TGTGCCAGCAGTGCCCCTGACATCATGAACACTGAAGCTTTCTTT
TRBV12-3/TRBV12-4,many,.,TRBJ1-4,CASGLQGYLEKLFF,TGTGCCAGTGGGTTACAGGGCTACCTTGAAAAACTGTTTTTT
TRBV19,.,TRBD2,TRBJ2-2,CASSTGGSSVNTGELFF,TGTGCCAGTAGTACAGGCGGGAGTTCGGTTAACACCGGGGAGCTGTTTTTT
TRBV9,few,.,TRBJ2-7,CASSGGDTIYEQYF,TGTGCCAGCAGCGGAGGGGACACCATCTACGAGCAGTACTTC
TRBV5-4,.,TRBD2,TRBJ2-7,CASSPGTSGIREQYF,TGTGCCAGCAGCCCGGGGACTAGCGGGATTCGCGAGCAGTACTTC
TRBV9,.,.,TRBJ2-3,CASSHPLAGSVTDTQYF,TGTGCCAGCAGCCACCCCTTGGCGGGATCGGTGACAGATACGCAGTATTTT
TRBV4-3,many,.,TRBJ1-2,CASSQEVSGYGYTF,TGCGCCAGCAGCCAAGAAGTTTCCGGGTACGGCTACACCTTC
TRBV24-1,many,.,TRBJ2-2,CATSSLISSREDTGELFF,TGTGCCACCAGTTCCCTAATTTCTAGCAGGGAGGACACCGGGGAGCTGTTTTTT
TRBV19,few,.,TRBJ2-4,CATLAGTKNIQYF,TGTGCCACCCTGGCGGGAACCAAAAACATTCAGTACTTC
TRBV28,.,TRBD1,TRBJ1-4,CASNSGTEVEKLFF,TGTGCCAGCAACTCCGGGACAGAGGTAGAAAAACTGTTTTTT
TRBV13,many,.,TRBJ2-1,CASSVGHSSYNEQFF,TGTGCCAGCAGCGTGGGACATTCCTCCTACAATGAGCAGTTCTTC
TRBV19,many,.,TRBJ2-2,CASISQTASVLTGELFF,TGTGCCAGCATTTCCCAAACGGCTAGCGTGTTAACCGGGGAGCTGTTTTTT
TRBV28,many,.,TRBJ1-1,CASPNRQNTEAFF,TGTGCCAGCCCGAACAGGCAGAACACTGAAGCTTTCTTT
TRBV2,many,TRBD2,TRBJ2-1,CASSEGSGIGNEQFF,TGTGCCAGCAGTGAAGGGAGCGGGATCGGAAATGAGCAGTTCTTC
TRBV3-1,many,.,TRBJ2-3,CASSQGTFTDTQYF,TGTGCCAGCAGCCAAGGGACCTTCACAGATACGCAGTATTTT
TRBV19,.,TRBD1,TRBJ2-7,CASSSPGQAAYEQYF,TGTGCCAGTAGTTCCCCGGGACAGGCCGCCTACGAGCAGTACTTC